This is a list of T cell receptor beta chains from one sample in a study of cytomegalovirus exposure and HLA in healthy donors. Using immunoSEQ multiplex PCR, the repertoire was profiled, and TCRdb retains in-frame clones only, with some absent. The sample holds some 350,000 clones, roughly nine tenths seen once. The sequenced sample consisted of PBMCs. The receptors come from a woman under 40 in good health and CMV-seropositive. CDR3s include the opening cysteine and the closing phenylalanine or tryptophan. The order of the fields is J gene, D gene, V gene, CDR3 protein. The D gene is left open where the match is weak.

j_call: TRBJ1-5; d_call: NA; v_call: TRBV5-5; cdr3_aa: CASSPRGGSSNQPQHF
j_call: TRBJ1-2; d_call: TRBD1; v_call: TRBV5-1; cdr3_aa: CASSLSGGLNNGYTF
j_call: TRBJ1-5; d_call: NA; v_call: TRBV5-4; cdr3_aa: CASSLDGRDQPQHF
j_call: TRBJ2-7; d_call: NA; v_call: TRBV20-1; cdr3_aa: CSARDVSEQYF
j_call: TRBJ2-7; d_call: TRBD2; v_call: TRBV9; cdr3_aa: CASSVGGGAYEQYF
j_call: TRBJ2-7; d_call: TRBD1; v_call: TRBV19; cdr3_aa: CASSIGTGGTEQYF
j_call: TRBJ2-5; d_call: TRBD1; v_call: TRBV7-3; cdr3_aa: CASSLTQTGVETQYF
j_call: TRBJ1-4; d_call: NA; v_call: TRBV2; cdr3_aa: CASSPGGAPNEKLFF
j_call: TRBJ2-7; d_call: NA; v_call: TRBV9; cdr3_aa: CASSVGPHTDEQYF
j_call: TRBJ2-7; d_call: NA; v_call: TRBV7-9; cdr3_aa: CASSGYPQPYEQYF
j_call: TRBJ2-7; d_call: TRBD1; v_call: TRBV30; cdr3_aa: CAWGGQGSYEQYF
j_call: TRBJ2-7; d_call: NA; v_call: TRBV27; cdr3_aa: CASSLRHSYEQYF
j_call: TRBJ2-7; d_call: TRBD1; v_call: TRBV9; cdr3_aa: CASSASGQVNYEQYF
j_call: TRBJ1-3; d_call: NA; v_call: TRBV18; cdr3_aa: CASLGGPRSGNTIYF
j_call: TRBJ1-1; d_call: NA; v_call: TRBV28; cdr3_aa: CASSPLGDDEAFF
j_call: TRBJ2-3; d_call: NA; v_call: TRBV6-1; cdr3_aa: CASTLSIRGTQYF
j_call: TRBJ1-6; d_call: NA; v_call: TRBV6-5; cdr3_aa: CATKSGTENSPLHF
j_call: TRBJ1-2; d_call: NA; v_call: TRBV4-3; cdr3_aa: CASSQDHRQWYGYTF
j_call: TRBJ2-1; d_call: NA; v_call: TRBV7-9; cdr3_aa: CASSPNEQFF
j_call: TRBJ2-2; d_call: NA; v_call: TRBV27; cdr3_aa: CASSWARGTGELFF
j_call: TRBJ2-7; d_call: TRBD1; v_call: TRBV4-3; cdr3_aa: CASSQGRVDRGPYEQYF
j_call: TRBJ2-2; d_call: TRBD1; v_call: TRBV4-1; cdr3_aa: CASSQDPDRSNTGELFF
j_call: TRBJ1-5; d_call: TRBD1; v_call: TRBV27; cdr3_aa: CASSSQGAGVPQHF
j_call: TRBJ2-1; d_call: NA; v_call: TRBV27; cdr3_aa: CASSLYNEQFF
j_call: TRBJ1-5; d_call: TRBD1; v_call: TRBV7-8; cdr3_aa: CASSAWTGRKVQPQHF
j_call: TRBJ2-1; d_call: TRBD1; v_call: TRBV7-3; cdr3_aa: CASSLGQGIGRYNEQFF
j_call: TRBJ2-5; d_call: NA; v_call: TRBV2; cdr3_aa: CASRDPLPHF
j_call: TRBJ1-5; d_call: NA; v_call: TRBV5-6; cdr3_aa: CASSPGTGNQPQHF
j_call: TRBJ1-6; d_call: NA; v_call: TRBV30; cdr3_aa: CAWSEAGASAGSYNSPLHF
j_call: TRBJ2-2; d_call: TRBD2; v_call: TRBV9; cdr3_aa: CASSVGGANTGELFF
j_call: TRBJ2-5; d_call: TRBD2; v_call: TRBV9; cdr3_aa: CASSVGLPGLQETQYF
j_call: TRBJ1-2; d_call: NA; v_call: TRBV11-2; cdr3_aa: CASSLVPTDYYGYTF
j_call: TRBJ1-2; d_call: NA; v_call: TRBV7-9; cdr3_aa: CASSHRASYGYTF
j_call: TRBJ2-7; d_call: TRBD2; v_call: TRBV27; cdr3_aa: CASSIRGGAVNYEQYF
j_call: TRBJ2-1; d_call: NA; v_call: TRBV29-1; cdr3_aa: CSAGDSYNEQFF
j_call: TRBJ2-1; d_call: TRBD2; v_call: TRBV7-6; cdr3_aa: CASSLVAGGYDEQFF
j_call: TRBJ1-2; d_call: NA; v_call: TRBV2; cdr3_aa: CASSGGKNYGYTF
j_call: TRBJ2-2; d_call: NA; v_call: TRBV5-8; cdr3_aa: CASSLVTPYVGGELFF
j_call: TRBJ1-4; d_call: NA; v_call: TRBV5-6; cdr3_aa: CASSPSENNEKLFF
j_call: TRBJ1-1; d_call: NA; v_call: TRBV7-9; cdr3_aa: CASSLLGDTEAFF
j_call: TRBJ2-6; d_call: NA; v_call: TRBV7-9; cdr3_aa: CASSLRMGPGANVLTF
j_call: TRBJ2-7; d_call: NA; v_call: TRBV7-9; cdr3_aa: CASSILPLGFVGGRGEQYF
j_call: TRBJ2-7; d_call: NA; v_call: TRBV19; cdr3_aa: CATTGRSYEQYF
j_call: TRBJ2-2; d_call: NA; v_call: TRBV9; cdr3_aa: CASSVEGPTGELFF
j_call: TRBJ2-1; d_call: NA; v_call: TRBV2; cdr3_aa: CASSGAHEQFF
j_call: TRBJ1-6; d_call: TRBD1; v_call: TRBV6-1; cdr3_aa: CASSEFSFPGQGTALHF
j_call: TRBJ2-2; d_call: NA; v_call: TRBV7-2; cdr3_aa: CASSLAKNTGELFF
j_call: TRBJ1-6; d_call: NA; v_call: TRBV9; cdr3_aa: CASSVLGQPNSPLHF
j_call: TRBJ2-2; d_call: TRBD1; v_call: TRBV7-9; cdr3_aa: CASSLDGQALGPGELFF
j_call: TRBJ1-1; d_call: NA; v_call: TRBV6-5; cdr3_aa: CAARAGNTEAFF
j_call: TRBJ1-1; d_call: NA; v_call: TRBV5-4; cdr3_aa: CASSLERSRNTEAFF
j_call: TRBJ2-7; d_call: NA; v_call: TRBV28; cdr3_aa: CASSLSGRKSYEQYF
j_call: TRBJ2-5; d_call: NA; v_call: TRBV7-2; cdr3_aa: CASNPGLSIRETQYF